Following are 26 T cell receptor beta chains from one sample sequenced in a study of Ad26.COV2.S vaccination and SARS-CoV-2 variants. Treatment reported: some 20 received Ad26.COV2.S at low or high dose, single or two shots; five or six received placebo; per-sample allocation not given. The samples were gathered on day 63 after the first injection of vaccine or placebo. TCRdb's copy holds only in-frame clones and misses some; the assay was immunoSEQ multiplex PCR. Altogether around 450,000 clones are present, 70% to 90% being singletons, with the ten largest covering under 2%. The source material was peripheral blood, sampled in a trial of Ad26.COV2.S vaccine versus placebo. These receptors all come from a person aged 18-65 years who received the Ad26.COV2.S COVID-19 vaccine or a placebo.

V gene TRBV4-2 combines with J gene TRBJ1-5; TRBD1 might be the D (6 bases). The germline V gene encodes CDR1 LGHNA and CDR2 YNFKEQ. CDR3 length equals 17 residues. Trimming took 1 base from V and 2 from J, leaving 15 bases between them. CDR3 nucleotides: TGTGCCAGCAGCCAAGGAACTAGACAGGTTGGCAATCAGCCCCAGCATTTT. It codes for CASSQGTRQVGNQPQHF.

This clone has just one count. The chain employs TRBV2 and TRBJ2-7, with D hard to call. From germline, CDR1 is SNHLY and CDR2 FYNNEI. The ends were cut back, 1 base at V and 3 bases at J, with 4 bases in the middle. This CDR3 region has 12 residues. The CDR3 sequence: CASSEGGYEQYF. DNA of the CDR3: TGTGCCAGCAGTGAAGGCGGCTACGAGCAGTACTTC.

The CDR3 loop is CASKKTGGNQPQHF. CDR3 DNA sequence: TGTGCCAGCAAGAAAACAGGGGGCAATCAGCCCCAGCATTTT. The V and J genes are TRBV6-5 and TRBJ1-5; 7 positions match TRBD1. The germline CDR1 and CDR2 sequences are MNHEY and SVGAGI. The CDR3 consists of 14 residues. Germline trimming cut 7 bases from V and 2 bases from J; bases unmatched to any gene: 5.

The rearrangement uses TRBV19 and TRBJ1-5; D is undetermined. V lost 3 bases and J 9 bases, leaving 12 bases between the germline ends. CDR3 length: 13 residues. Germline V gives CDR1 LNHDA, CDR2 SQIVND (reference sequence). DNA for the CDR3: TGTGCCAGTAGTATCTCTTTCGGGGTGCCCCAGCATTTT. Protein product: CASSISFGVPQHF.

The chain has TRBV28 and TRBJ2-1, with 9 bases that match TRBD1. Germline values: CDR1 MDHEN, CDR2 SYDVKM. V dropped 4 bases and J dropped 4; count of bases not matched to a gene: 2. The CDR3 totals 14 residues. CDR3 in amino acids: CASSWGTGYNEQFF. CDR3 DNA: TGTGCCAGCAGTTGGGGGACAGGGTACAATGAGCAGTTCTTC.

The gene calls are TRBV3-1 (or the pseudogene TRBV3-2) and TRBJ2-1, with 15 bases aligning to TRBD2. CDR1 and CDR2 from the germline V gene are LGHDT and YNNKEL (reference sequence). The CDR3 extends over 16 amino acids. V was clipped by 2 bases and J by 9 bases; unmatched bases: 5. The CDR3 region is CASSQPGLAGGGEQFF. The CDR3 DNA reads TGTGCCAGCAGCCAACCGGGACTAGCGGGAGGAGGTGAGCAGTTCTTC.

J is TRBJ1-2 and V is TRBV6-1; D uncertain. Trimming left V 2 bases short and J 0 bases short, with 7 bases between. In germline, CDR1 is MNHNS, CDR2 SASEGT. This CDR3 has 14 residues. The CDR3 reads CASSEYGANYGYTF. CDR3 sequence (DNA): TGTGCCAGCAGTGAATATGGAGCTAACTATGGCTACACCTTC.

The genes are TRBV5-1 and TRBJ1-1; D gene unclear. The germline V gene encodes CDR1 SGHRS and CDR2 YFSETQ. The CDR3 spans 22 residues. V lost 0 bases, J lost 2 bases, and 32 bases lay in between. The CDR3 region has the DNA TGCGCCAGCAGCTTGGGGGGAACCAACCTTCCAAGAAGCCGGGTGGCTAACACTGAAGCTTTCTTT. Translated: CASSLGGTNLPRSRVANTEAFF.

This rearrangement joins TRBV7-9 to TRBJ1-2; D gene ambiguous. Germline values: CDR1 SEHNR, CDR2 FQNEAQ (reference sequence). The CDR3 length is 13 residues. The ends were cut back, 4 bases at V and 9 bases at J, with 15 bases in the middle. CDR3 sequence (DNA): TGTGCCAGCAGCTCCCCCCAGGAGCGGAGCTACACCTTC. Protein: CASSSPQERSYTF. Full variable domain (remainder filled in from reference TRBV7-9 and TRBJ1-2): DTGVSQNPRHKITKRGQNVTFRCDPISEHNRLYWYRQTLGQGPEFLTYFQNEAQLEKSRLLSDRFSAERPKGSFSTLEIQRTEQGDSAMYLCASSSPQERSYTFGSGTRLTVV.

J is TRBJ1-2 and V is TRBV7-8; D possibly corresponds to TRBD1 (6 bases). Looked up from germline, CDR1 is SGHVS and CDR2 is FQNEAQ. The V end was cut by 3 bases, the J end by 2 bases, with 22 bases between. The CDR3 runs 18 residues. The CDR3 nucleotides are TGTGCCAGCAGCTTTCGACTCCGGGACACCAAGGGGAACTATGGCTACACCTTC. Its protein is CASSFRLRDTKGNYGYTF.

The chain couples TRBV5-1 to TRBJ1-3; no definite D call. V lost 1 base and J lost 4, with 9 bases in between. The CDR3 contains 14 residues. Germline CDR1 and CDR2: SGHRS and YFSETQ. CDR3 region: CASSLPGSGNTIYF. The CDR3 nucleotides are TGCGCCAGCAGCTTGCCTGGGTCGGGAAACACCATATATTTT.

The chain uses TRBV27 and TRBJ2-3; TRBD1 agrees at 7 bases. V dropped 4 bases and J dropped 1; count of bases not matched to a gene: 2. This CDR3 contains 14 residues. CDR1 and CDR2 from the germline V gene are MNHEY and SMNVEV (reference sequence). The CDR3 DNA follows: TGTGCCAGCAGTTCTGGACAGGGCACAGATACGCAGTATTTT. As protein: CASSSGQGTDTQYF.

This chain uses TRBV3-1 (or the pseudogene TRBV3-2) with TRBJ2-3; 9 nucleotides line up with TRBD2. The J segment lost 6 bases and the V segment lost 4 bases, leaving 5 bases of the junction unmatched. Looked up from germline, CDR1 is LGHDT and CDR2 is YNNKEL (reference sequence). The CDR3 extends over 14 amino acids. CDR3 bases: TGTGCCAGCAGCCGGCGGGAGGGGGTGGATACGCAGTATTTT. Its translation: CASSRREGVDTQYF.

V is TRBV19 and J is TRBJ1-1, with D unresolved. This CDR3 spans 12 amino acids. The germline CDR1 and CDR2 sequences are LNHDA and SQIVND (reference sequence). Trimming pared 5 bases from V and 0 bases from J, leaving 4 bases between. The CDR3 here is CASSPLNTEAFF. The CDR3 bases are TGTGCCAGTAGTCCCCTGAACACTGAAGCTTTCTTT.

The CDR3 loop is CASSLGFSGQQNTEAFF. In DNA form, the CDR3 reads TGTGCCAGCAGCTTAGGGTTTTCGGGACAGCAGAACACTGAAGCTTTCTTT. V gene TRBV7-8 combines with J gene TRBJ1-1, with 7 bases fitting TRBD1. Germline assignment: CDR1 SGHVS and CDR2 FQNEAQ. CDR3 length: 17 residues. With 1 base clipped from V and 1 base from J, the junction kept 9 bases outside the gene matches.

The rearrangement links TRBV4-3 to TRBJ1-2; no firm D call. This CDR3 spans 14 amino acids. V lost 4 bases and J 0 bases, leaving 9 bases between the germline ends. Germline V gene sequence: CDR1 LGHNA, CDR2 YSLEER. CDR3: CASSLQATNYGYTF. The CDR3 nucleotides read TGCGCCAGCAGCCTGCAAGCTACTAACTATGGCTACACCTTC.

The CDR3 sequence: CASSPWGQSSYEQYF. The CDR3 DNA follows: TGTGCCAGTAGTCCATGGGGACAGAGCTCCTACGAGCAGTACTTC. The chain uses TRBV19 and TRBJ2-7; 7 nucleotides line up with TRBD1. V trimming: 5 bases; J trimming: 0 bases; junction bases outside the gene matches: 7. The CDR3 totals 15 residues. CDR1 and CDR2 from the germline V gene are LNHDA and SQIVND (reference sequence).

The table lists this clone with a few counts. This chain joins TRBV19 and TRBJ1-5; possibly TRBD1 for D (5 bases). The germline V and J ends were trimmed by 5 bases and 2 bases, with 19 bases remaining between them. Per the germline V gene, CDR1 is LNHDA and CDR2 is SQIVND (reference sequence). The CDR3 spans 17 residues. CDR3 in amino acids: CASSYSGTRGGNQPQHF. As DNA, the CDR3 is TGTGCCAGTAGTTATTCCGGGACCCGGGGCGGCAATCAGCCCCAGCATTTT.

The chain links TRBV11-2 to TRBJ1-5; 10 bases line up with TRBD1. Germline-derived CDR1 and CDR2 are SGHAT and FQNNGV. The CDR3 loop spans 15 amino acids. V was pared by 5 bases and J by 1 base, with 2 bases of the junction left unmatched. DNA of the CDR3: TGTGCCAGCAGCCGGGGACAGGGGAGCAATCAGCCCCAGCATTTT. Protein product: CASSRGQGSNQPQHF.

The CDR3 DNA follows: TGTGCCAGCAGCTTAGAGGCGGGGGGTTACGGCTACACCTTC. Protein: CASSLEAGGYGYTF. J is TRBJ1-2 and V is TRBV11-2, with D possibly TRBD1 on 5 matching bases. The V end was cut by 0 bases, the J end by 8 bases, with 13 bases between. Germline CDR1 is SGHAT and CDR2 is FQNNGV. This CDR3 is built from 14 residues.

J is TRBJ2-7 and V is TRBV18, with TRBD2 as a possible D gene (5 bases). Germline CDR1 reads KGHSH; CDR2 reads LQKENI. The ends were cut back, 0 bases at V and 1 base at J, with 10 bases in the middle. The CDR3 has 15 residues. CDR3 protein: CASSPPMGSSYEQYF. The CDR3 DNA is TGTGCCAGCTCACCACCGATGGGGAGTTCCTACGAGCAGTACTTC.

This chain uses TRBV7-2 with TRBJ1-3; D is ambiguous. Germline V gene data show CDR1 as SGHTA and CDR2 as FQGNSA. The CDR3 loop spans 14 amino acids. Deletions cut 2 bases from V and 4 bases from J, with 9 bases between. The CDR3 spells CASSLIHGGNTIYF. The DNA of the CDR3 is TGTGCCAGCAGCTTAATTCATGGGGGAAACACCATATATTTT.

In this sample, this clone turned up once. The rearrangement links TRBV10-2 to TRBJ2-1; D is unresolved. The CDR3 contains 10 residues. CDR1 WSHSY and CDR2 SAAADI come from the germline V gene. V gave up 6 bases and J gave up 5 bases, with 2 bases separating them. This CDR3 reads CASRHNEQFF. The CDR3 coding sequence is TGCGCCAGCAGACACAATGAGCAGTTCTTC.

The gene calls are TRBV12-5 and TRBJ2-3; 9 bases fit TRBD1. The CDR3 length is 15 residues. The germline V gene has CDR1 LGHNT and CDR2 FRNRAP. Trimming cost V 4 bases and J 3 bases; bases outside gene matches: 5. Here the CDR3 DNA reads TGTGCTAGTGGTTCTGGGACAGGGTGGACAGATACGCAGTATTTT. It is translated as CASGSGTGWTDTQYF.

The chain carries TRBV11-1 and TRBJ1-1; D is uncertain. Germline-derived CDR1 and CDR2 are SGHAT and FQDESV (reference sequence). V was trimmed by 1 base and J by 0 bases, leaving 12 bases between them. The CDR3 sequence is 16 residues long. CDR3 DNA sequence: TGTGCCAGCAGCTTAGGTGGCGGCAGGATGAACACTGAAGCTTTCTTT. Residues: CASSLGGGRMNTEAFF.

CDR3 coding DNA: TGTGCCAGCAGTGAAGCAGGGGGACGGGGTGAGCAGTTCTTC. Translation gives CASSEAGGRGEQFF. This chain joins TRBV6-1 and TRBJ2-1; D is possibly TRBD1 (6 bases). This CDR3 has 14 residues. CDR1 MNHNS and CDR2 SASEGT come from the germline V gene. Trimming shortened V by 0 bases and J by 9 bases, and 12 bases separated the two germline ends.